The 5 T cell receptor beta chains below were found in one sample sequenced in a study of cytomegalovirus exposure and HLA in healthy donors. Measured with immunoSEQ multiplex PCR; TCRdb has only the in-frame clones, and not every one. The table records 250,000 to 400,000 clones, 87% of them present only once. The sample was PBMCs. These receptors all stem from a woman between 25 and 40 years old in good health and CMV-seropositive.

This chain joins TRBV6-1 and TRBJ2-5, with D perhaps TRBD1 or TRBD2 (5 bases each). This CDR3 comprises 13 residues. Germline V gene data show CDR1 as MNHNS and CDR2 as SASEGT. Trimming took off 1 base at V and 8 bases at J, with 11 bases between the two ends. CDR3 DNA sequence: TGTGCCAGCAGTGAAGATCACGGGGCTACCCAGTACTTC. The encoded protein is CASSEDHGATQYF.

The V and J genes are TRBV27 and TRBJ2-1, with 11 positions matching TRBD2. CDR3 length: 15 amino acids. V lost 5 bases, J lost 9 bases, and 9 bases stayed unmatched. Germline V gene sequence: CDR1 MNHEY, CDR2 SMNVEV (reference sequence). Here the CDR3 reads CASSVSGRAFGEQFF. In DNA, the CDR3 is TGTGCCAGCAGTGTTAGCGGGAGGGCCTTTGGTGAGCAGTTCTTC.

The chain joins TRBV7-8 to TRBJ1-1, with 8 bases identical to TRBD1. Germline CDR1 and CDR2: SGHVS and FQNEAQ. CDR3 length equals 13 residues. The junction had 3 bases not matched to a gene; V was cut back by 3 bases and J by 6 bases. This chain's CDR3 is CASSFQGAAEAFF. The CDR3 nucleotides read TGTGCCAGCAGCTTTCAGGGGGCAGCTGAAGCTTTCTTT.

The gene calls are TRBV7-8 and TRBJ1-5; D uncertain. V gave up 3 bases and J gave up 4 bases, with 4 bases separating them. CDR3 length equals 12 residues. CDR1 and CDR2 (germline): SGHVS, FQNEAQ. CDR3 bases: TGTGCCAGCAGCTTGAGTAATCAGCCCCAGCATTTT. Encoded protein: CASSLSNQPQHF.

A few counts support this clone. The genes are TRBV2 and TRBJ2-7, with D unclear. Germline CDR1 SNHLY, CDR2 FYNNEI. Trimming removed 1 base from V and 9 bases from J, with 13 bases in between. CDR3 length: 13 residues. The CDR3 here is CASSEGRIGWQYF. The DNA for the CDR3 is TGTGCCAGCAGTGAAGGACGCATTGGTTGGCAGTACTTC.